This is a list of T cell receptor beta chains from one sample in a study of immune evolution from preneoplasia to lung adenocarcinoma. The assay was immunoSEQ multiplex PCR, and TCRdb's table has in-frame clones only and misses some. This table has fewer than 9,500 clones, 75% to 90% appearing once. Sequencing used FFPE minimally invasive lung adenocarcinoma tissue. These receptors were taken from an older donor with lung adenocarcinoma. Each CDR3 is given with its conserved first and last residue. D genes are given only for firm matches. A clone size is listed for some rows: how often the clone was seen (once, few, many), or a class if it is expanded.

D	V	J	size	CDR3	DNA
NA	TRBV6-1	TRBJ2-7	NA	CASRLAGEQYF	TGTGCCAGCAGGTTAGCTGGCGAGCAGTACTTC
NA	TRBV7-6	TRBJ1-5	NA	CASSSRRNSNQPQHF	TGTGCCAGCAGCTCCCGACGGAATAGCAATCAGCCCCAGCATTTT
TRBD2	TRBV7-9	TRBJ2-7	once	CASSSTSARTYEQYF	TGTGCCAGCAGTTCGACTAGCGCAAGGACCTACGAGCAGTACTTC
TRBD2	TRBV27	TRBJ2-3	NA	CASSLLAGDTQYF	TGTGCCAGCAGTTTACTAGCGGGAGATACGCAGTATTTT
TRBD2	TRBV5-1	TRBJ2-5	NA	CASSLQREGTETQYF	TGCGCCAGCAGCCTCCAGCGGGAGGGGACAGAGACCCAGTACTTC
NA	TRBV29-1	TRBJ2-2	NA	CSVEVQGRRVGELFF	TGCAGCGTTGAAGTGCAGGGGCGTAGGGTCGGGGAGCTGTTTTTT
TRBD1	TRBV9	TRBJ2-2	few	CASSVDSGGYTGELFF	TGTGCCAGCAGCGTAGATTCAGGGGGCTACACCGGGGAGCTGTTTTTT
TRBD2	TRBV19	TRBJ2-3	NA	CASSRDYTDTQYF	TGTGCCAGTAGTAGGGACTACACAGATACGCAGTATTTT
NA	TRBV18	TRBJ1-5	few	CASSPGAQSNQPQHF	TGTGCCAGCTCACCGGGGGCGCAAAGCAATCAGCCCCAGCATTTT
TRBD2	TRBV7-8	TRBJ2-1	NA	CASSSVGRENEQFF	TGTGCCAGCAGCTCCGTAGGGAGGGAGAATGAGCAGTTCTTC
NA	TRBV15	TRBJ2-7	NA	CASANSGRYEQYF	TGTGCCAGCGCGAATAGCGGTCGCTACGAGCAGTACTTC
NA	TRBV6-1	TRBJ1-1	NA	CASRRDTLAEAFF	TGTGCCAGCAGACGGGACACTCTGGCTGAAGCTTTCTTT
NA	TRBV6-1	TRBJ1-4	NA	CASSEVGQYNEKLFF	TGTGCCAGCAGTGAAGTAGGACAGTACAATGAAAAACTGTTTTTT
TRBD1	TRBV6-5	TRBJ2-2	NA	CASSYGGQGRTGELFF	TGTGCCAGCAGTTACGGGGGACAGGGGAGAACCGGGGAGCTGTTTTTT
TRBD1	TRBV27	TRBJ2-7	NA	CASSAKQGDEQYF	TGTGCCAGCAGTGCCAAACAGGGGGACGAGCAGTACTTC
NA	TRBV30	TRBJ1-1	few	CAWSRGGDTEAFF	TGTGCCTGGAGTAGGGGAGGAGACACTGAAGCTTTCTTT
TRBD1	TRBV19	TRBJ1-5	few	CASRPGGVVLSYNQPQHF	TGTGCCAGTAGACCAGGGGGCGTCGTCTTGTCGTACAATCAGCCCCAGCATTTT
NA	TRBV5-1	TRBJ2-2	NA	CASSFDGGTGELFF	TGCGCCAGCAGCTTTGATGGGGGAACCGGGGAGCTGTTTTTT
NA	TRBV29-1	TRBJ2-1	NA	CSVVTGREQFF	TGCAGCGTTGTTACAGGCAGGGAGCAGTTCTTC
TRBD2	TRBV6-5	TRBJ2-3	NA	CASSALTSGRDTQYF	TGTGCCAGCAGTGCCTTGACTAGCGGGAGAGATACGCAGTATTTT
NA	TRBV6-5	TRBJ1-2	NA	CASSYGVNYGYTF	TGTGCCAGCAGTTACGGGGTGAACTATGGCTACACCTTC
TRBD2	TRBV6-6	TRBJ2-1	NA	CASRYGTSGLNEQFF	TGTGCCAGCAGATACGGGACTAGCGGACTCAATGAGCAGTTCTTC
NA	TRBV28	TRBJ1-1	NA	CASSLATTEAFF	TGTGCCAGCAGTTTAGCGACCACTGAAGCTTTCTTT
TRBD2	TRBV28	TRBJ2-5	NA	CASRGGEDQETQYF	TGTGCCAGTCGGGGGGGGGAAGACCAAGAGACCCAGTACTTC
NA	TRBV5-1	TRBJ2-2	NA	CASSSREPNTGELFF	TGCGCCAGCAGCTCCAGGGAACCGAACACCGGGGAGCTGTTTTTT
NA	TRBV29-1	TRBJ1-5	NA	CSVLLQGNQPQHF	TGCAGCGTGCTATTACAGGGCAATCAGCCCCAGCATTTT
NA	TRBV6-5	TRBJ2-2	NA	CASSFGTLPGELFF	TGTGCCAGCAGTTTTGGGACACTGCCCGGGGAGCTGTTTTTT
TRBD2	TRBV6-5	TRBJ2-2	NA	CASHLSGTRELFF	TGTGCCAGCCACCTCAGCGGGACTAGGGAGCTGTTTTTT
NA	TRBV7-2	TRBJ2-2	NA	CASSLAVGLNTGELFF	TGTGCCAGCAGCTTAGCCGTGGGGCTGAACACCGGGGAGCTGTTTTTT
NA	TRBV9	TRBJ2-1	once	CASSVDDGSGEQFF	TGTGCCAGCAGCGTAGACGACGGGAGTGGTGAGCAGTTCTTC
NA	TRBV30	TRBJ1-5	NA	CASSRGSQPQHF	TGTGCCTCCTCCAGGGGCTCTCAGCCCCAGCATTTT
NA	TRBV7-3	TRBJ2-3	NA	CASSLTGLRTDTQYF	TGTGCCAGCAGCTTAACGGGACTCCGCACAGATACGCAGTATTTT
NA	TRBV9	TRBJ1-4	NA	CASSVAATNEKLFF	TGTGCCAGCAGCGTGGCGGCAACTAATGAAAAACTGTTTTTT
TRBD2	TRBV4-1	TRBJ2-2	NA	CASRKMGGLAETSTTGELFF	TGCGCCAGCAGGAAAATGGGGGGACTAGCGGAAACCTCGACCACCGGGGAGCTGTTTTTT
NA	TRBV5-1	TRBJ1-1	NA	CASSFSAGNTEAFF	TGTGCCAGCAGCTTCTCCGCTGGGAACACTGAAGCTTTCTTT
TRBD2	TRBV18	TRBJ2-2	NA	CASSPPSLAGAAGELFF	TGTGCCAGCTCACCACCGTCTCTAGCGGGAGCCGCCGGGGAGCTGTTTTTT
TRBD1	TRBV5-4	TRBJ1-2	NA	CASSLRDRDYGYTF	TGTGCCAGCAGCTTACGGGACAGGGACTATGGCTACACCTTC
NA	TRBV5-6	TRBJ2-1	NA	CASSFLLGKRSSYNEQFF	TGTGCCAGCAGCTTTTTGTTGGGGAAGAGGAGCTCCTACAATGAGCAGTTCTTC
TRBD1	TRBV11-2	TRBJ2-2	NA	CASSVTGTGNIGELFF	TGTGCCAGCAGCGTAACCGGGACAGGGAACATCGGGGAGCTGTTTTTT
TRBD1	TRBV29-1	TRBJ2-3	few	CSVAGGKGTDTQYF	TGCAGCGTTGCAGGGGGAAAGGGCACAGATACGCAGTATTTT
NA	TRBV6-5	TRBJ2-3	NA	CASSYYGSGTDTQYF	TGTGCCAGCAGTTACTATGGCTCCGGCACAGATACGCAGTATTTT
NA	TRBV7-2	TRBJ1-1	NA	CASSWGMGTEAFF	TGTGCCAGCAGTTGGGGGATGGGCACTGAAGCTTTCTTT
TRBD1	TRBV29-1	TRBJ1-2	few	CSVEGGTGNYGYTF	TGCAGCGTTGAAGGTGGGACAGGGAACTATGGCTACACCTTC
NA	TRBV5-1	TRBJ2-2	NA	CASSLAAMELVGELFF	TGCGCCAGCAGCTTGGCGGCCATGGAGTTGGTCGGGGAGCTGTTTTTT
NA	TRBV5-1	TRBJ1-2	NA	CASSSSGTRNGYTF	TGCGCCAGCAGCTCCTCCGGGACAAGAAATGGCTACACCTTC
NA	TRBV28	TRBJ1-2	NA	CASSSAQVPYGYTF	TGTGCCAGCAGTTCTGCACAGGTTCCCTATGGCTACACCTTC
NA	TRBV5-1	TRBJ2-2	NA	CASSSPGSLAGELFF	TGCGCCAGCAGCTCTCCAGGGTCGTTAGCCGGGGAGCTGTTTTTT
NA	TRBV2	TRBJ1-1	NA	CASSATVDEAFF	TGTGCCAGCAGTGCTACAGTCGATGAAGCTTTCTTT
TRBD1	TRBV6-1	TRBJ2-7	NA	CASSEARGPGEQYF	TGTGCCAGCAGTGAAGCAAGGGGGCCAGGCGAGCAGTACTTC
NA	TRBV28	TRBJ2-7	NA	CASSSSVYEQYF	TGTGCCAGCAGTTCCTCTGTCTACGAGCAGTACTTC
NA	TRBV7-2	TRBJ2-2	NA	CASSLGPVGGTGELFF	TGTGCCAGCAGCTTAGGACCGGTAGGAGGGACCGGGGAGCTGTTTTTT
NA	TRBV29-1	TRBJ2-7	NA	CSVEDRPSGEQYF	TGCAGCGTTGAAGACAGGCCCTCAGGGGAGCAGTACTTC
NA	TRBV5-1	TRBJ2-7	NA	CASSLNPGRDEQYF	TGCGCCAGCAGCTTGAACCCGGGCCGGGACGAGCAGTACTTC
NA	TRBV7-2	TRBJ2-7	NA	CASSFLGTYEQYF	TGTGCCAGCAGCTTCCTCGGAACCTACGAGCAGTACTTC
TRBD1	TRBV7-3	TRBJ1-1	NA	CASSVDGTGLTEAFF	TGTGCCAGCAGCGTCGACGGGACAGGACTCACTGAAGCTTTCTTT
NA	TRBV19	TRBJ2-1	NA	CASSRRQDSSYNEQFF	TGTGCCAGTAGTAGAAGACAGGATAGCTCCTACAATGAGCAGTTCTTC